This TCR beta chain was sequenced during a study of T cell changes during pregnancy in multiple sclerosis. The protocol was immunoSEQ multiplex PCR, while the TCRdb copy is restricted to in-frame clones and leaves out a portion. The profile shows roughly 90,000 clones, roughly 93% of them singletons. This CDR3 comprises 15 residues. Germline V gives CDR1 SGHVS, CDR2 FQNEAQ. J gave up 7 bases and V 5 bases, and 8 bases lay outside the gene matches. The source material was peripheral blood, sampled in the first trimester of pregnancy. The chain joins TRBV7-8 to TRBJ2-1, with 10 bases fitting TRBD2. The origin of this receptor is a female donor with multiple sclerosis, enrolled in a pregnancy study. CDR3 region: CASSQVGLAMNEQFF. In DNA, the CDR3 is TGTGCCAGCAGCCAAGTGGGACTAGCGATGAATGAGCAGTTCTTC.